A single sample gave rise to the 14 T cell receptor beta chains below, sequenced in a study of T cells in tuberculosis. Here immunoSEQ multiplex PCR was the method, and the copy in TCRdb shows in-frame clones only, minus some. The sample includes approximately 57,000 clones, roughly 87% of them seen just once. Cells were sorted from thawed PBMC rested overnight and stained with GMM-loaded CD1B tetramer, viability dye and anti-CD3. The lipid loaded on the CD1B tetramers was C32 glucose monomycolate from Rhodococcus equi. Sequenced sample: CD1b-GMM tetramer-negative cells sorted from PBMCs. These receptors all come from an adult woman with latent tuberculosis.

The rearrangement uses TRBV9 and TRBJ2-1; TRBD2 aligns across 8 bases. With 1 base clipped from V and 7 bases from J, the junction kept 7 bases outside the gene matches. CDR3 length: 15 amino acids. Germline CDR1 is SGDLS and CDR2 is YYNGEE. DNA for the CDR3: TGTGCCAGCAGCGTAACCGGGAGGGCCTTGAATGAGCAGTTCTTC. This translates into CASSVTGRALNEQFF.

This chain connects TRBV15 to TRBJ2-4; 8 bases map to TRBD1. J gave up 11 bases and V 5 bases, and 11 bases lay outside the gene matches. CDR1 LNHNV and CDR2 YYDKDF come from the germline V gene (reference sequence). The CDR3 has 14 amino acids. The CDR3 region has the DNA TGTGCCACCAGCGCTCAGGGGGCTATCCTTGTTCAGTACTTC. Translation: CATSAQGAILVQYF.

This rearrangement joins TRBV29-1 to TRBJ2-1; possibly TRBD2 for D (5 bases). With 6 bases removed from V and 2 bases from J, the gap between germline ends came to 11 bases. CDR1 and CDR2 from the germline V gene are SQVTM and ANQGSEA. The CDR3 has 13 residues. DNA of the CDR3: TGCAGCGTAATAGCGTTAACCTACAATGAGCAGTTCTTC. Its protein is CSVIALTYNEQFF.

The chain is built from TRBV7-9 and TRBJ1-5; D perhaps matches TRBD1 (5 bases). This CDR3 comprises 17 residues. The V gene's germline CDR1 is SEHNR and CDR2 FQNEAQ (reference sequence). The V end was cut by 4 bases, the J end by 4 bases, with 20 bases between. The CDR3 region is CASSSTVSQGSNQPQHF. CDR3 DNA: TGTGCCAGCAGCTCAACAGTATCTCAGGGCTCAAATCAGCCCCAGCATTTT.

The chain couples TRBV6-1 to TRBJ2-7; D is perhaps TRBD2 (5 bases). CDR3 length: 13 residues. In germline, CDR1 is MNHNS, CDR2 SASEGT. V was shortened by 7 bases and J by 3 bases, with 13 bases between the two germline ends. CDR3 region: CASTVVGIYEQYF. The CDR3 nucleotides are TGTGCCAGCACAGTCGTCGGGATCTACGAGCAGTACTTC.

This chain uses TRBV4-1 with TRBJ1-2, with 12 bases matching TRBD1. V was clipped by 4 bases and J by 7 bases; unmatched bases: 13. The CDR3 extends over 17 amino acids. CDR1 MGHRA and CDR2 YSYEKL come from the germline V gene. The CDR3 loop is CASSPSPGQGAMLGYTF. The CDR3 coding sequence is TGCGCCAGCAGCCCGTCTCCGGGACAGGGGGCAATGCTTGGCTACACCTTC.

J is TRBJ2-7 and V is TRBV12-5; 7 bases are shared with TRBD2. V lost 6 bases and J lost 5; bases outside the gene matches: 10. The germline V gene encodes CDR1 LGHNT and CDR2 FRNRAP. This CDR3 has 14 amino acids. CDR3 protein: CASGPERGGHEQYF. DNA of the CDR3: TGTGCTAGTGGCCCCGAGCGGGGCGGGCACGAGCAGTACTTC.

The chain employs TRBV18 and TRBJ1-5, with TRBD1 as a possible D gene (5 bases). In germline, CDR1 is KGHSH, CDR2 LQKENI. The CDR3 runs to 13 residues. The V end was cut by 3 bases, the J end by 7 bases, with 10 bases between. For the CDR3, the DNA is TGTGCCAGCTCACCGGGGGGTAACCAGCCCCAGCATTTT. This translates into CASSPGGNQPQHF.

The chain is built from TRBV28 and TRBJ1-3, with D possibly TRBD1 on 6 matching bases. With 7 bases removed from V and 0 bases from J, the gap between germline ends came to 16 bases. This CDR3 is 16 amino acids long. Germline assignment: CDR1 MDHEN and CDR2 SYDVKM. This CDR3 reads CASTPSQGISGNTIYF. The CDR3 DNA reads TGTGCCAGCACCCCCTCACAGGGTATCTCTGGAAACACCATATATTTT.

The chain has TRBV11-2 and TRBJ2-7, with 7 bases identical to TRBD1. The V gene end was trimmed by 4 bases and the J gene end by 2 bases; junction bases not matched to a gene: 11. Germline V gene sequence: CDR1 SGHAT, CDR2 FQNNGV. This CDR3 region has 16 residues. The CDR3 loop is CASSSFETGNTYEQYF. CDR3 DNA sequence: TGTGCCAGCAGCTCTTTTGAGACAGGGAATACCTACGAGCAGTACTTC. The full variable domain, rest sourced from reference TRBV11-2 and TRBJ2-7, is EAGVAQSPRYKIIEKRQSVAFWCNPISGHATLYWYQQILGQGPKLLIQFQNNGVVDDSQLPKDRFSAERLKGVDSTLKIQPAKLEDSAVYLCASSSFETGNTYEQYFGPGTRLTVT.

The chain combines TRBV4-3 with TRBJ1-1; the D gene is possibly TRBD1 (6 bases). CDR3 length equals 15 residues. The V end was cut by 0 bases, the J end by 11 bases, with 19 bases between. CDR1 is LGHNA and CDR2 is YSLEER in the germline V gene. The CDR3 region is CASSQDRGTGMLAFF. Here the CDR3 DNA reads TGCGCCAGCAGCCAAGATCGCGGCACAGGGATGTTGGCTTTCTTT.

The chain links TRBV12-5 to TRBJ2-3; TRBD2 agrees at 13 bases. The germline V gene encodes CDR1 LGHNT and CDR2 FRNRAP. V dropped 3 bases and J dropped 0; count of bases not matched to a gene: 6. This CDR3 is built from 18 residues. CDR3 residues: CASGFLLAGGRSTDTQYF. DNA for the CDR3: TGTGCTAGTGGTTTTTTACTAGCGGGGGGGCGGAGCACAGATACGCAGTATTTT.

This clone has a handful of counts. In nucleotides, the CDR3 is TGTGCCAGTAGTATGAGGGACAACCCTTGGTACGAGCAGTACTTC. Translated, it gives CASSMRDNPWYEQYF. This chain joins TRBV19 and TRBJ2-7; a possible D gene is TRBD1 (6 bases). Germline CDR1 is LNHDA and CDR2 is SQIVND (reference sequence). V shed 3 bases and J shed 4 bases, with 16 bases lying between them. This CDR3 region has 15 residues. The full variable domain, with the rest looked up from reference TRBV19 and TRBJ2-7, is DGGITQSPKYLFRKEGQNVTLSCEQNLNHDAMYWYRQDPGQGLRLIYYSQIVNDFQKGDIAEGYSVSREKKESFPLTVTSAQKNPTAFYLCASSMRDNPWYEQYFGPGTRLTVT.

The V gene is TRBV27, the J gene TRBJ2-3; D is possibly TRBD1 (6 bases). Trimming shortened V by 0 bases and J by 8 bases, and 6 bases separated the two germline ends. The germline V gene encodes CDR1 MNHEY and CDR2 SMNVEV (reference sequence). CDR3 size: 12 residues. CDR3 DNA sequence: TGTGCCAGCAGTTTATCGGGGGCTACGCAGTATTTT. Its translation is CASSLSGATQYF.